This TCR beta chain stems from a study of CD8 T cells in ankylosing spondylitis. Notes on this clonotype: Its antigen is as yet unknown.

Libraries of TCR beta came from quantitative 5'-RACE with molecular barcodes. TCRdb independently ran MiXCR on the 5' RACE reads; one entry per CDR3 protein. The table has over 200,000 distinct CDR3 sequences, 18% seen once. General observations from the study: There were earlier reports of some motif variants in reactive arthritis synovial fluid and blood. Relatively scarce in peripheral blood, disease-linked clones were CD8+. A motif of under 10 highly homologous TCR beta variants was seen as apparently characteristic of ankylosing spondylitis blood.

The receptor's source is a male donor with ankylosing spondylitis. What was sequenced was blood, either unsorted or a sorted T cell fraction (not recorded which).

In nucleotides, the CDR3 is TGTGCCGGGAGGTTTTCCATGAACACTGAAGCTTTCTTT. Amino acids: CAGRFSMNTEAFF. This chain joins TRBV6-2 or TRBV6-3 and TRBJ1-1, with unresolved D. This CDR3 is built from 13 residues. V was pared by 11 bases and J by 0 bases, with 13 bases between. Germline V lookup: CDR1 MNHEY, CDR2 SVGEGT.